These T cell receptor beta chains were read from a single sample in a study of beta chain features in type 1 diabetes. TCRdb's copy holds only in-frame clones and misses some; the assay was immunoSEQ multiplex PCR. The sample gives under 500,000 clones, 25% to 35% of which show up once; 0.05% to 0.07% is in the top ten. The sample taken for sequencing was naive CD4+ T cells from blood. These receptors all come from a man aged 18 to 30 in good health. Both conserved end residues are part of each CDR3. Fields, in order: clone size, D gene, J gene, V gene, CDR3 DNA, CDR3 protein. D genes are given only for firm matches. For some rows the clone size is stated as once, few or many, or as a class when expanded; others skip it.

abundance: -
d_gene: -
j_gene: TRBJ2-1
v_gene: TRBV7-9
CDR3nt: TGTGCCAGCTCCCTAGCGGACAGCTCCTACAATGAGCAGTTCTTC
CDR3aa: CASSLADSSYNEQFF

abundance: once
d_gene: -
j_gene: TRBJ2-7
v_gene: TRBV9
CDR3nt: TGTGCCAGCAGCGCCGGGGGCCACGGCTACGAGCAGTACTTC
CDR3aa: CASSAGGHGYEQYF

abundance: -
d_gene: TRBD2
j_gene: TRBJ2-1
v_gene: TRBV9
CDR3nt: TGTGCCAGCAGTGATTCCGGGACTAGCGGGAGTAGCTCCTACAATGAGCAGTTCTTC
CDR3aa: CASSDSGTSGSSSYNEQFF

abundance: -
d_gene: TRBD2
j_gene: TRBJ2-2
v_gene: TRBV5-1
CDR3nt: TGCGCCAGCAGCTTGGCGGCGAGCGGGGAGAACACCGGGGAGCTGTTTTTT
CDR3aa: CASSLAASGENTGELFF

abundance: few
d_gene: TRBD1
j_gene: TRBJ2-5
v_gene: TRBV6-5
CDR3nt: TGTGCCAGCAGAGGGACAGGGGACGGGACCCAGTACTTC
CDR3aa: CASRGTGDGTQYF

abundance: -
d_gene: -
j_gene: TRBJ1-4
v_gene: TRBV28
CDR3nt: TGTGCCAGCAGTTGGGCAAAAGAAAAACTGTTTTTT
CDR3aa: CASSWAKEKLFF

abundance: -
d_gene: TRBD1
j_gene: TRBJ1-1
v_gene: TRBV7-2
CDR3nt: TGTGCCAGCAGTCCAGGACAGGGGCGACAATTGAACACTGAAGCTTTCTTT
CDR3aa: CASSPGQGRQLNTEAFF

abundance: -
d_gene: -
j_gene: TRBJ1-2
v_gene: TRBV6-5
CDR3nt: TGTGCCAGCAGTCCTATCATAACACCTCTCGGCTACACCTTC
CDR3aa: CASSPIITPLGYTF

abundance: few
d_gene: -
j_gene: TRBJ2-5
v_gene: TRBV29-1
CDR3nt: TGCAGCGTCCAGGGGCCTGAAGAGACCCAGTACTTC
CDR3aa: CSVQGPEETQYF

abundance: -
d_gene: TRBD2
j_gene: TRBJ2-7
v_gene: TRBV30
CDR3nt: TGTGCCTGGGCCGGGGGGACTCACTCTCCCTACGAGCAGTACTTC
CDR3aa: CAWAGGTHSPYEQYF

abundance: -
d_gene: TRBD1
j_gene: TRBJ1-2
v_gene: TRBV29-1
CDR3nt: TGCAGCGTTGAAACGGGACAGGGTCGCAATGGCTACACCTTC
CDR3aa: CSVETGQGRNGYTF

abundance: once
d_gene: TRBD2
j_gene: TRBJ2-1
v_gene: TRBV30
CDR3nt: TGTGCCTGGAGTGCCGTGGGACTAGTTCACTACAATGAGCAGTTCTTC
CDR3aa: CAWSAVGLVHYNEQFF

abundance: -
d_gene: -
j_gene: TRBJ2-7
v_gene: TRBV28
CDR3nt: TGTGCCAGCACTAACGACTACGAGCAGTACTTC
CDR3aa: CASTNDYEQYF

abundance: -
d_gene: -
j_gene: TRBJ2-1
v_gene: TRBV13
CDR3nt: TGTGCCAGCAGCTTATGGGACCCGTGGAATGAGCAGTTCTTC
CDR3aa: CASSLWDPWNEQFF

abundance: few
d_gene: -
j_gene: TRBJ2-6
v_gene: TRBV30
CDR3nt: TGTGCCTGGAGTGTAGGTTCCTTTAGCTCTGGGGCCAACGTCCTGACTTTC
CDR3aa: CAWSVGSFSSGANVLTF

abundance: few
d_gene: -
j_gene: TRBJ1-1
v_gene: TRBV25-1
CDR3nt: TGTGCCAGCAGTGAGGTCGGCCGCGTTGAAGCTTTCTTT
CDR3aa: CASSEVGRVEAFF

abundance: few
d_gene: -
j_gene: TRBJ2-7
v_gene: TRBV15
CDR3nt: TGTGCCACCAGCAGAGATAAACAGACCTACGAGCAGTACTTC
CDR3aa: CATSRDKQTYEQYF

abundance: few
d_gene: TRBD2
j_gene: TRBJ2-5
v_gene: TRBV6-6
CDR3nt: TGTGCCACGACACGACTAGCGGGAGAGCAAGAGACCCAGTACTTC
CDR3aa: CATTRLAGEQETQYF

abundance: -
d_gene: -
j_gene: TRBJ2-7
v_gene: TRBV29-1
CDR3nt: TGCAGCGTTTTTGGCAACTCCTACGAGCAGTACTTC
CDR3aa: CSVFGNSYEQYF

abundance: -
d_gene: -
j_gene: TRBJ2-3
v_gene: TRBV7-9
CDR3nt: TGTGCCAGCAGCTTAGGACAGCTTCGCACAGATACGCAGTATTTT
CDR3aa: CASSLGQLRTDTQYF

abundance: -
d_gene: -
j_gene: TRBJ2-2
v_gene: TRBV7-9
CDR3nt: TGTGCCAGCAGCTTATTGGTAGCGGAGGACACCGGGGAGCTGTTTTTT
CDR3aa: CASSLLVAEDTGELFF

abundance: few
d_gene: TRBD1
j_gene: TRBJ1-1
v_gene: TRBV13
CDR3nt: TGTGCCAGCAGCGCCGCTCGGGACAGGCAGGGAGCTTTCTTT
CDR3aa: CASSAARDRQGAFF

abundance: few
d_gene: TRBD1
j_gene: TRBJ2-5
v_gene: TRBV30
CDR3nt: TGTGCCTGGAGGAGAACAGGGGCCGGGGAGCAGTACTTC
CDR3aa: CAWRRTGAGEQYF

abundance: -
d_gene: -
j_gene: TRBJ2-2
v_gene: TRBV13
CDR3nt: TGTGCCAGCAGCTCTGGCAGCGCGAACACCGGGGAGCTGTTTTTT
CDR3aa: CASSSGSANTGELFF

abundance: few
d_gene: -
j_gene: TRBJ2-2
v_gene: TRBV28
CDR3nt: TGTGCCAGCAGTTTAAACCCCGGGGAGCTGTTTTTT
CDR3aa: CASSLNPGELFF

abundance: few
d_gene: TRBD2
j_gene: TRBJ2-5
v_gene: TRBV18
CDR3nt: TGTGCCAGCTCACCGAGGACTAGCGATAAGACCCAGTACTTC
CDR3aa: CASSPRTSDKTQYF

abundance: few
d_gene: -
j_gene: TRBJ2-5
v_gene: TRBV15
CDR3nt: TGTGCCACCAGCAGAGAACCCCTCAGGGTCCAAGAGACCCAGTACTTC
CDR3aa: CATSREPLRVQETQYF

abundance: -
d_gene: -
j_gene: TRBJ2-1
v_gene: TRBV13
CDR3nt: TGTGCCAGCAGCCACTCCCCACAGGGAAGAAACTACAATGAGCAGTTCTTC
CDR3aa: CASSHSPQGRNYNEQFF

abundance: once
d_gene: TRBD1
j_gene: TRBJ2-6
v_gene: TRBV25-1
CDR3nt: TGTGCCAGCAGTGCCTGGACAGGGGGCTCTGGGGCCAACGTCCTGACTTTC
CDR3aa: CASSAWTGGSGANVLTF

abundance: -
d_gene: TRBD1
j_gene: TRBJ2-7
v_gene: TRBV7-6
CDR3nt: TGTGCCAGCAGCACGACAGGGCAGCTGTACTTC
CDR3aa: CASSTTGQLYF

abundance: few
d_gene: -
j_gene: TRBJ2-7
v_gene: TRBV2
CDR3nt: TGTGCCAGCAGTGTCGGGACATTCTCATCCTACGAGCAGTACTTC
CDR3aa: CASSVGTFSSYEQYF

abundance: -
d_gene: -
j_gene: TRBJ2-1
v_gene: TRBV9
CDR3nt: TGTGCCAGCAGCGTAGTGAAGGGCGGTGAGCAGTTCTTC
CDR3aa: CASSVVKGGEQFF

abundance: few
d_gene: -
j_gene: TRBJ2-5
v_gene: TRBV30
CDR3nt: TGTGCCTGGAGTGTACTCCGGCCCCAAGAGACCCAGTACTTC
CDR3aa: CAWSVLRPQETQYF

abundance: -
d_gene: TRBD1
j_gene: TRBJ2-7
v_gene: TRBV10-3
CDR3nt: TGTGCCATCAAGACCGGGACAGGGGCAAACGAGCAGTACTTC
CDR3aa: CAIKTGTGANEQYF

abundance: -
d_gene: TRBD2
j_gene: TRBJ2-1
v_gene: TRBV7-8
CDR3nt: TGTGCCAGCAGCTCAATAGCGGGAGGGTCCTACAATGAGCAGTTCTTC
CDR3aa: CASSSIAGGSYNEQFF

abundance: few
d_gene: TRBD1
j_gene: TRBJ2-3
v_gene: TRBV9
CDR3nt: TGTGCCAGCAGCGTAGAAGTCAGGGGGCCAGATACGCAGTATTTT
CDR3aa: CASSVEVRGPDTQYF

abundance: -
d_gene: -
j_gene: TRBJ2-7
v_gene: TRBV7-2
CDR3nt: TGTGCCAGCAGCTTAGAGGTTTACGAGCAGTACTTC
CDR3aa: CASSLEVYEQYF

abundance: few
d_gene: -
j_gene: TRBJ1-1
v_gene: TRBV6-6
CDR3nt: TGTGCCAGCAGTTACTATGGGACTGAAGCTTTCTTT
CDR3aa: CASSYYGTEAFF

abundance: few
d_gene: -
j_gene: TRBJ2-1
v_gene: TRBV7-2
CDR3nt: TGTGCCAGCAGCACCACAGGTTGGCGGTCCTCCTACAATGAGCAGTTCTTC
CDR3aa: CASSTTGWRSSYNEQFF

abundance: few
d_gene: TRBD2
j_gene: TRBJ2-3
v_gene: TRBV29-1
CDR3nt: TGCAGCGTACCCCGGCTGGGACTAGCGGAGGATACGCAGTATTTT
CDR3aa: CSVPRLGLAEDTQYF

abundance: -
d_gene: -
j_gene: TRBJ2-1
v_gene: TRBV29-1
CDR3nt: TGCAGCGTTGAAGGGGACATGGAGGCTTACAATGAGCAGTTCTTC
CDR3aa: CSVEGDMEAYNEQFF

abundance: -
d_gene: -
j_gene: TRBJ1-5
v_gene: TRBV30
CDR3nt: TGTGCCTGGAGTGTACCGGCGGGTGGGGGGCAGCCCCAGCATTTT
CDR3aa: CAWSVPAGGGQPQHF

abundance: -
d_gene: -
j_gene: TRBJ1-4
v_gene: TRBV30
CDR3nt: TGTGCCTGGAGTGCCGGGTCCCCAACTAATGAAAAACTGTTTTTT
CDR3aa: CAWSAGSPTNEKLFF

abundance: few
d_gene: TRBD2
j_gene: TRBJ2-7
v_gene: TRBV25-1
CDR3nt: TGTGCCAGCAGTGGGGGACTACGGAGCTACGAGCAGTACTTC
CDR3aa: CASSGGLRSYEQYF

abundance: few
d_gene: -
j_gene: TRBJ2-1
v_gene: TRBV9
CDR3nt: TGTGCCAGCAGCGTAGAACCCCGCGACTTATACAATGAGCAGTTCTTC
CDR3aa: CASSVEPRDLYNEQFF

abundance: -
d_gene: TRBD2
j_gene: TRBJ2-3
v_gene: TRBV7-9
CDR3nt: TGTGCCAGCAGCTTCTCTGGCGGGAGGGCAGCAGATACGCAGTATTTT
CDR3aa: CASSFSGGRAADTQYF

abundance: -
d_gene: -
j_gene: TRBJ2-1
v_gene: TRBV11-2
CDR3nt: TGTGCCAGCAGTCCGGGCAGAGCCAGCTCCTACAATGAGCAGTTCTTC
CDR3aa: CASSPGRASSYNEQFF

abundance: few
d_gene: -
j_gene: TRBJ1-1
v_gene: TRBV29-1
CDR3nt: TGCAGCGCGTCCGGACGATTATCGGTGGTGAACACTGAAGCTTTCTTT
CDR3aa: CSASGRLSVVNTEAFF

abundance: -
d_gene: TRBD2
j_gene: TRBJ2-3
v_gene: TRBV5-4
CDR3nt: TGTGCCAGCAGCTTGAAACTAGCGGGAGACTCAGATACGCAGTATTTT
CDR3aa: CASSLKLAGDSDTQYF

abundance: -
d_gene: -
j_gene: TRBJ2-7
v_gene: TRBV4-2
CDR3nt: TGTGCCAGCAGCTTGGACAGACGGGATGGGAGCGAGCAGTACTTC
CDR3aa: CASSLDRRDGSEQYF

abundance: -
d_gene: -
j_gene: TRBJ1-2
v_gene: TRBV29-1
CDR3nt: TGCAGCGTTGCAATGGGGGAAGGGGATGGCTACACCTTC
CDR3aa: CSVAMGEGDGYTF

abundance: -
d_gene: -
j_gene: TRBJ2-1
v_gene: TRBV18
CDR3nt: TGTGCCAGCTCTTGGGGAGGACGGGAGCAGTTCTTC
CDR3aa: CASSWGGREQFF

abundance: -
d_gene: -
j_gene: TRBJ2-7
v_gene: TRBV7-9
CDR3nt: TGTGCCAGCAGCTCCCATGAACCCACGGCCTTC
CDR3aa: CASSSHEPTAF

abundance: -
d_gene: TRBD1
j_gene: TRBJ1-3
v_gene: TRBV7-6
CDR3nt: TGTGCCAGCAGCTTAGCAGGGGGCAGTGGAAACACCATATATTTT
CDR3aa: CASSLAGGSGNTIYF

abundance: -
d_gene: TRBD1
j_gene: TRBJ2-2
v_gene: TRBV29-1
CDR3nt: TGCAGCGTAGGGACAGTTCGGAACACCGGGGAGCTGTTTTTT
CDR3aa: CSVGTVRNTGELFF

abundance: -
d_gene: -
j_gene: TRBJ2-7
v_gene: TRBV5-6
CDR3nt: TGTGCCAGCAGCCCTGGACGGGGCTACGAGCAGTACTTC
CDR3aa: CASSPGRGYEQYF

abundance: -
d_gene: -
j_gene: TRBJ2-5
v_gene: TRBV10-3
CDR3nt: TGTGCCATCAGTCCAGGAGAGACCCAGTACTTC
CDR3aa: CAISPGETQYF

abundance: -
d_gene: TRBD1
j_gene: TRBJ2-6
v_gene: TRBV4-2
CDR3nt: TGTGCCAGCAGCCAGAGGGACAGGGGGCTCGGGGCCAACGTCCTGACTTTC
CDR3aa: CASSQRDRGLGANVLTF